This T cell receptor beta chain was documented in a study of PD-1 blockade in classical Hodgkin lymphoma. Study-wide background: Nivolumab dosed at 3 mg/kg went to patients intravenously every 2 weeks.

Sequencing was performed with immunoSEQ multiplex PCR; in TCRdb, only in-frame clones are kept and a portion is missing. The top ten clones hold about 2.9% of a sample with about 90,000 clones, around nine tenths of them seen once. Time point indicated: cycle 4 day 1 (C4D1), after around six weeks of nivolumab. Each of the patients experienced relapse following autologous stem cell transplantation, and their brentuximab vedotin exposure differed. Notes on this clone: The antigen is not known. The germline gene is not matched at one end of the junction; a read error may be the cause.

Regarding the study as a whole: Before treatment, TCR diversity in newly diagnosed patients was reportedly lower than in healthy donors. Significantly greater TCR diversity emerged by C4D1 in CD4+ cells but not CD8+ cells.

The CDR3 loop spans 10 amino acids. Germline V CDR1 and CDR2: DFQATT, SNEGSKA (reference sequence). Sequencing used peripheral blood mononuclear cells (PBMCs), obtained before the fourth cycle of nivolumab. The gene calls are TRBV20-1 and TRBJ1-2; the D is unclear. This TCR came from a human donor with classical Hodgkin lymphoma. The CDR3 DNA is TGCAGTGCAAATCGTACCGGGCCGAGCTTC. Translation gives CSANRTGPSF.